This note documents a single T cell receptor beta chain sequence. The authors' processing: Counts of nucleated cells, estimated from reference gene primer amplification, were obtained. Repertoires were generated with immunoSEQ multiplex PCR, while TCRdb's copy carries only in-frame clones and drops some. V and J calls and clone size come straight from that table; D and trimming were deduced from the DNA. Of approximately 90,000 clones detected, around nine tenths appear once; the ten largest clones hold approximately 5.4%. Trimming shortened V by 4 bases and J by 6 bases, and 7 bases separated the two germline ends. CDR1 is SGHRS, CDR2 YFSETQ, per germline. This CDR3 has 12 amino acids. The sample belongs to a study of blood T cell repertoires in COVID-19. On the study more broadly: From the United States, Italy and Spain came samples of acute and convalescent COVID-19.

The Seattle patients joined while their infection was active and were tracked longitudinally afterward. This TCR was sampled from a man between 60 and 75 years old with COVID-19, enrolled during active disease. The chain has TRBV5-1 and TRBJ2-2; D uncertain. The sample comprised peripheral blood. The CDR3 spells CASSLSAGELFF. The CDR3 nucleotides read TGCGCCAGCAGCCTATCGGCCGGGGAGCTGTTTTTT.